The following is a T cell receptor (beta chain) sequence with its context. Its antigen is not known. This sample was taken from a study of blood T cells in healthy people across ages. Study results and caveats: PBMCs went unsorted, and a conclusive naive versus antigen-experienced comparison was therefore prevented. Age brought a roughly linear fall in TCR beta diversity measured per million T cells.

The people who gave samples were healthy Caucasians from Russia, aged about 6 to 100. Primed by a sample-barcoded 5' primer and a J-beta primer mix, a second PCR proceeded for roughly 7 to 11 cycles. Tags on each cDNA molecule came from a template-switch adaptor with 12 random nucleotides. TCRdb used MiXCR to reprocess the 5' RACE reads, holding one entry per CDR3 protein. Among 550,000 to 600,000 distinct CDR3 sequences, 25% to 30% were seen once, and the ten largest hold about 18%. V lost 4 bases and J lost 4, with 14 bases in between. CDR1 and CDR2 (germline): SGHNT, YYREEE (reference sequence). This CDR3 comprises 14 residues.

Sample: blood. The TCR was taken from a woman between 70 and 85 years old in good health. This chain links TRBV5-4 with TRBJ1-2; unclear D gene. The CDR3 coding sequence is TGTGCCAGCAGCCCCCGGACGGACCGCTATGGCTACACCTTC. Translating gives CASSPRTDRYGYTF.